The rows below give T cell receptor beta chains drawn from one sample of a study of T-cell memory formation after mild COVID-19. TCRdb re-called the 5' RACE reads with MiXCR, one entry per CDR3 protein. The sample lists approximately 490,000 distinct CDR3 sequences; roughly 22% were seen once. The material sequenced was PBMCs or a T cell subset sorted from them (not recorded which). The receptors derive from an adult woman who had mild COVID-19 (a few samples of this study predate the infection). Cell type and time point are not known. Both conserved end residues are part of each CDR3. Each record gives: clone size, J gene, V gene, D gene, CDR3 protein, CDR3 DNA. D genes are given only for firm matches. Clone size appears in some rows only: once, few, many, or a class for an expanded clone.

many	TRBJ2-2	TRBV11-3	.	CASSLGRTGELFF	TGTGCCAGCAGCTTAGGGCGGACCGGGGAGCTGTTTTTT
.	TRBJ1-2	TRBV12-3/TRBV12-4	.	CASKPTGTDGYTF	TGTGCCAGCAAGCCGACAGGCACCGATGGCTACACCTTC
once	TRBJ2-1	TRBV3-1	TRBD1	CASSPDRDSYNEQFF	TGTGCCAGCAGCCCTGACAGGGACTCCTACAATGAGCAGTTCTTC
.	TRBJ1-1	TRBV3-1	.	CASSQAQGGTEAFF	TGTGCCAGCAGCCAAGCCCAGGGAGGGACTGAAGCTTTCTTT
.	TRBJ2-7	TRBV5-1	.	CASSSPEEAYEQYF	TGCGCCAGCAGCTCGCCGGAAGAAGCCTACGAGCAGTACTTC
.	TRBJ2-1	TRBV20-1	.	CSARELSGGSSYNEQFF	TGCAGTGCTAGAGAATTGTCAGGAGGGAGCTCCTACAATGAGCAGTTCTTC
.	TRBJ2-2	TRBV7-9	TRBD1	CASRDRAAGELFF	TGTGCCAGCAGGGACAGGGCGGCCGGGGAGCTGTTTTTT
.	TRBJ1-2	TRBV12-3/TRBV12-4	.	CASSPPWADGYTF	TGTGCCAGCAGCCCTCCATGGGCCGATGGCTACACCTTC
many	TRBJ2-1	TRBV7-3	.	CASSRGASGYNEQFF	TGTGCCAGCAGCCGAGGGGCCTCCGGGTACAATGAGCAGTTCTTC
.	TRBJ2-7	TRBV6-1	.	CASSEHTLAGEQYF	TGTGCCAGCAGTGAACACACCCTCGCGGGAGAGCAGTACTTC
.	TRBJ1-3	TRBV6-5	.	CASSTTLLSGNTIYF	TGTGCCAGCAGTACGACACTTCTCTCTGGAAACACCATATATTTT
few	TRBJ2-3	TRBV6-5	.	CASSYSRTRSVTDTQYF	TGTGCCAGCAGTTACTCGAGGACAAGGTCCGTCACAGATACGCAGTATTTT
few	TRBJ1-2	TRBV7-9	TRBD1	CASSAQGRNYGYTF	TGTGCCAGCAGCGCACAGGGGCGTAACTATGGCTACACCTTC
.	TRBJ2-3	TRBV5-5	.	CASSYAGFSTDTQYF	TGTGCCAGCAGCTATGCGGGGTTCAGCACAGATACGCAGTATTTT
.	TRBJ1-5	TRBV2	.	CASSRDSQSNQPQHF	TGTGCCAGCAGCCGGGACTCTCAAAGCAATCAGCCCCAGCATTTT
many	TRBJ1-4	TRBV6-5	.	CASSPDGYNEKLFF	TGTGCCAGCAGCCCGGACGGTTATAATGAAAAACTGTTTTTT
.	TRBJ2-7	TRBV7-9	.	CASSLSRDSYEQYF	TGTGCCAGCAGCTTATCAAGGGATTCCTACGAGCAGTACTTC
few	TRBJ2-1	TRBV29-1	.	CSVAAIGTYNEQFF	TGCAGCGTAGCCGCGATCGGCACCTACAATGAGCAGTTCTTC
few	TRBJ2-1	TRBV19	.	CASRVDRGVDEQFF	TGTGCCAGTAGAGTTGATAGAGGAGTTGATGAGCAGTTCTTC
.	TRBJ2-6	TRBV10-3	TRBD1	CAISENQGTGSSSGANVLTF	TGTGCCATCAGTGAGAATCAAGGGACAGGGTCCAGCTCTGGGGCCAACGTCCTGACTTTC
few	TRBJ1-4	TRBV5-1	.	CASSFSGSTNEKLFF	TGCGCCAGCAGCTTCTCGGGCAGCACTAATGAAAAACTGTTTTTT
.	TRBJ1-1	TRBV29-1	.	CSVEVVGPNTEAFF	TGCAGCGTTGAAGTGGTGGGCCCAAACACTGAAGCTTTCTTT
.	TRBJ2-1	TRBV9	.	CASSVVADYNEQFF	TGTGCCAGCAGCGTAGTAGCGGACTACAATGAGCAGTTCTTC
.	TRBJ2-3	TRBV19	.	CASSFLLGASTDTQYF	TGTGCCAGTAGTTTCCTCCTGGGGGCTAGCACAGATACGCAGTATTTT